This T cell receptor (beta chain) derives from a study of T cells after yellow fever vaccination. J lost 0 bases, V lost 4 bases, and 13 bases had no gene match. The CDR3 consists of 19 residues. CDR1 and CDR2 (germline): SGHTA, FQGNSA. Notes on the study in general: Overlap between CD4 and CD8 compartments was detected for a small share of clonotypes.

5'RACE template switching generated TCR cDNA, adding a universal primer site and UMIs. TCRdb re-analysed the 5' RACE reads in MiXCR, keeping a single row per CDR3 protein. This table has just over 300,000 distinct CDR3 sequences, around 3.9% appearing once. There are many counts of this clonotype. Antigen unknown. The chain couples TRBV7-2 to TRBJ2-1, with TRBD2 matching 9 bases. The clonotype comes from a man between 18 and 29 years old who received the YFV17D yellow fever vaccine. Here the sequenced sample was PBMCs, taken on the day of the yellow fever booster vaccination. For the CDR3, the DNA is TGTGCCAGCAGCTCCTTGGGGCTAGCGGGGACGAGCTCCTACAATGAGCAGTTCTTC. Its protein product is CASSSLGLAGTSSYNEQFF.